This section outlines one T cell receptor beta chain sequence together with its context. Trimming took off 0 bases at V and 5 bases at J, with 13 bases between the two ends. Germline V gene sequence: CDR1 SNHLY, CDR2 FYNNEI. The CDR3 length is 15 residues. These data belong to a study of T cell responses to AZD1222 COVID-19 vaccine. Profiled with immunoSEQ multiplex PCR; TCRdb holds only in-frame clones, not every one. The sample has about 150,000 clones; about 89% are singletons. The source material was peripheral blood, sampled on day 0 of AZD1222 vaccination. This sequence was found in an adult in good health. This chain uses TRBV2 with TRBJ1-2; unclear D gene. The CDR3 loop is CASSEAYMLWYGYTF. The CDR3 DNA is TGTGCCAGCAGTGAAGCGTACATGTTATGGTATGGCTACACCTTC.